This T cell receptor beta chain is from a study of blood T cell repertoires in COVID-19. Study in general: From the United States, Italy and Spain came samples of acute and convalescent COVID-19. Sources were T cells, B-cell-depleted T cells, or PBMCs; the material itself was cDNA or gDNA.

Authors' analysis steps: Estimation of nucleated cell counts was performed using reference gene primer amplification. The table came from immunoSEQ multiplex PCR; TCRdb's copy has only in-frame clones and leaves some out. V, J and clone size are those of that table, while D and trimming were read from the DNA. Among 45,000 to 65,000 clones listed, 84% were seen once. This CDR3 is built from 17 residues. The germline V gene has CDR1 SGHAT and CDR2 FQNNGV. V lost 0 bases, J lost 4 bases, and 13 bases lay in between. The sequence derives from a woman of 80 years or more with acute or convalescent COVID-19. The source material was peripheral blood. The V call is TRBV11-2, the J call TRBJ2-6, with D perhaps matching TRBD2 (5 bases). The CDR3 loop reads CASSLDRPGSGANVLTF. The CDR3 DNA is TGTGCCAGCAGCTTAGATCGTCCGGGGTCCGGGGCCAACGTCCTGACTTTC.